Reported below is one TCR beta chain. Its antigen is unknown. 60 Vbeta and 13 Jbeta primers were used in PCR. Some clones are missing from TCRdb's copy, which holds only in-frame ones; the method was immunoSEQ multiplex PCR. Of around 160,000 clones in the sample, 65% to 80% were seen once. V shed 4 bases and J 14 bases; nucleotides not matched to a gene: 8. Germline V gives CDR1 MNHEY, CDR2 SVGAGI. The CDR3 is made up of 12 amino acids. The entry originates in a study of cytomegalovirus exposure and HLA in healthy donors. Study-level results: In a later analysis, DRB1 alleles had the most associated TCRs; HLA-C alleles the fewest. A later analysis showed HLA-associated TCR beta chains outstripping equally common others in clonal expansion.

The chain recombines TRBV6-5 with TRBJ2-1; TRBD2 aligns across 7 bases. This TCR came from a middle-aged man in good health and CMV-seropositive. The sample was PBMCs. CDR3 DNA: TGTGCCAGCAGTTCCAGCGGGACGGGAGAGTTCTTC. Translation gives CASSSSGTGEFF.